This T cell receptor (beta chain) was captured in a study of beta chain features in type 1 diabetes (dated by TCRdb to the late 2010s). Notes on the research overall: No differences in mean age, gender distribution, total cell number or subset yield were found between patients and healthy donors. A total of approximately 100 million sorted cells were examined across all samples, and the number of cells per subset was strongly correlated with RNA yield. In the study, recently diagnosed type 1 diabetes patients and matched healthy donors were compared on the TCRB repertoires of their sorted circulating CD4+ T cell subsets. Regulatory and stem cell-like memory subsets were obtained from only 8 patients and roughly 8 healthy donors, while naive and central memory subsets were obtained from all 30 or so donors. The paper as a whole reports these results and caveats: Because cDNA was sequenced instead of genomic DNA, highly expressing activated cells could be over-represented, though the groups showed no difference in activation or CD3 levels. Only small numbers of individuals were included in the HLA sub-analyses, which left unresolved whether HLA type had any influence on TCRB rearrangement. At VDJ recombination sites, type 1 diabetes patients had fewer insertions and more deleted nucleotides, which implies abnormalities in thymic rearrangement. In all four CD4+ subsets, TCRB CDR3 length was moderately but significantly shorter in type 1 diabetes patients. Naive, central memory and regulatory TCRB repertoires appeared to be more similar among patients than among healthy donors. Shorter templates might have been favored by PCR, but patient and control samples were amplified and corrected together, so both groups would have been affected equally by any skew.

This clone was recorded a few times. Its antigen is still unknown. Per-base quality was not reported, and no clone a single base away is much larger than it. The entire amount of isolated RNA was reverse transcribed using the High Capacity cDNA Reverse Transcription Kit, so the sequenced TCRB transcripts were expressed ones. Naive, central memory and regulatory T cell samples underwent deep immunoSEQ sequencing, averaging around 4 million total reads per sample. Sorted cells were lysed in RLT buffer, and RNA was extracted using DNase-treated RNeasy Micro or Mini kits according to cell number. To prevent cross-contamination, every cell subset was processed on its own, while patient and healthy donor samples were processed together. Using the immunoSEQ multiplex PCR, TCRB sequences were amplified from cDNA into 87-bp fragments spanning the CDR3 region. Sequencing of the amplicons was performed on the Illumina HiSeq platform. The paper's processing steps were these. PCR bias was corrected computationally using synthetic template baselines, and reads within Hamming distance 2 were collapsed, with unmergeable singletons discarded. Reads were aligned to IMGT to assign V, D and J genes, CDR3 length, and insertions or deletions at six rearrangement sites. Within each subset, clonotype counts were normalized to the number of sorted cells before true diversity and Gini coefficients were calculated with the tcR R package. Repertoire sharing was quantified using the overlap coefficient calculated on TCRB nucleotide sequences. Out-of-frame TCRB sequences from naive cells were analyzed as a proxy for the pre-selection repertoire. TCRdb stores this immuneACCESS table with in-frame sequences only. Part of the clones is absent; in the studies checked, under half of the shortfall reflects unresolved V genes, and no reason is known for the rest. The V and J calls and the clone size are those of that table, but D and trimming were determined from the DNA. This sample gives about 650,000 clones in total; roughly 12% of them show up just once. Clones ranked in the top ten supply 0.095% to 0.15% of the sample.

From each donor, a single peripheral blood sample of about 110 mL on average was drawn into heparinised tubes. Naive, central memory, regulatory and stem cell-like memory CD4+ T cells were sorted on a BD FACSAria II using a panel including CD45RO, CCR7, CD25, CD127, CD95 and CD27. A purity above 98% was achieved for all sorted populations. PBMCs were isolated right away by Lymphoprep density gradient centrifugation and were stained directly, without culture. To minimize batch effects, samples were stained and sorted in pairs, one healthy donor with one patient per experiment. Sequences SGHRS (CDR1) and YFSETQ (CDR2) are obtained from the germline V gene. From its cysteine to its phenylalanine, the CDR3 spans 14 amino acids. This entry keeps only the CDR3 DNA: 42 bases, framed from base 1. The V end loses 4 bases and the J end loses 2 bases, and a stretch of 13 bases separates them.

This TCR was sampled from a man aged 30 to 45 with type 1 diabetes. Source material: naive CD4+ T cells from blood. What this sample's cell subset or site label stands for: true naive CD4+ T cells. The chain links TRBV5-1 with TRBJ2-7; the best D guess is TRBD1, with 6 bases matching. CDR3 region: CASSTYRDPYEQYF. The DNA reads TGCGCCAGCAGCACTTACAGGGACCCCTACGAGCAGTACTTC.